Shown below are 5 T cell receptor beta chains from a single sample sequenced in a study of blood T cells in healthy people across ages. It was with a sample-barcoded 5' primer and a J-beta primer mix that a second PCR of about 7 to 12 cycles was run. TCRdb recomputed calls from the 5' RACE reads with MiXCR, one row per CDR3 protein. The sample consists of around 870,000 distinct CDR3 sequences, 25% to 30% of them appearing once. Specimen: blood. These receptors came from an elderly woman in good health.

This clonotype was seen at least ten times. The junction shows a germline mismatch at one end, possibly a read error. This chain uses TRBV18 with TRBJ2-1; 8 bases are shared with TRBD1. Germline-derived CDR1 and CDR2 are KGHSH and LQKENI. This CDR3 has 15 amino acids. DNA for the CDR3: TGCGCCAGCAGCCTCGGGACAGGAAATTACAATGAGCAGTTCTTC. Protein product: CASSLGTGNYNEQFF.

This clonotype came up many times. V usage is TRBV6-5 and J usage is TRBJ2-7; D is possibly TRBD1 or TRBD2 (5 bases each). The V gene lost 1 base and the J gene lost 2 bases, with 6 bases spanning the gap. CDR3 length equals 13 residues. Germline assignment: CDR1 MNHEY and CDR2 SVGAGI. The CDR3: CASSYLGPYEQYF. DNA of the CDR3: TGTGCCAGCAGTTACTTGGGACCCTACGAGCAGTACTTC.

A few counts support this clonotype. J is TRBJ2-1 and V is TRBV7-9; unclear D gene. CDR1 and CDR2 (germline): SEHNR, FQNEAQ (reference sequence). The CDR3 sequence is 16 residues long. V was cut by 5 bases and J by 7 bases, with 21 bases left in between. CDR3 residues: CASSTSGAGLGNEQFF. In nucleotides, the CDR3 is TGTGCCAGCAGCACATCAGGTGCAGGCCTGGGGAATGAGCAGTTCTTC.

The rearrangement uses TRBV7-9 and TRBJ2-7; 8 nucleotides agree with TRBD1. CDR1 and CDR2 (germline): SEHNR, FQNEAQ (reference sequence). There are 15 residues in the CDR3. Trimming cost V 5 bases and J 3 bases; bases outside gene matches: 9. The CDR3 DNA follows: TGTGCCAGCAGCCCCCGGACAGGGCCCTACTACGAGCAGTACTTC. Residues: CASSPRTGPYYEQYF. Based on the CDR3 plus reference TRBV7-9 and TRBJ2-7, the full variable domain is DTGVSQNPRHKITKRGQNVTFRCDPISEHNRLYWYRQTLGQGPEFLTYFQNEAQLEKSRLLSDRFSAERPKGSFSTLEIQRTEQGDSAMYLCASSPRTGPYYEQYFGPGTRLTVT.

This clonotype appeared a single time. One base away lies a much larger clone, so this may be a sequencing read error. The chain couples TRBV7-2 to TRBJ2-3; a weak D match, TRBD2 (5 bases). The CDR3 has 14 amino acids. The germline V gene encodes CDR1 SGHTA and CDR2 FQGNSA. DNA for the CDR3: TGTGCCAGCGGCTTAGGGTGGGCGGGAGATACGCAGTATTTT. Its translation is CASGLGWAGDTQYF.